A single sample gave rise to the 5 T cell receptor beta chains below, sequenced in a study of shared clonotypes between healthy human individuals. TCRdb keeps only in-frame clones here, not all; method: immunoSEQ multiplex PCR. The top ten clones hold less than 40% of a sample with approximately 640,000 clones, 90% of them seen once. What was sequenced was memory CD8+ T cells from PBMCs. Stated subset: CD45RO+ cells pooled with CCR7-negative TemRA cells. The source of these receptors is a man younger than 35 in good health. Some clones in this sample may be carry-over from other donors' samples.

The chain has TRBV7-8 and TRBJ2-1; D ambiguous. V shed 0 bases and J shed 0 bases, with 9 bases lying between them. The CDR3 has 16 amino acids. The germline V gene encodes CDR1 SGHVS and CDR2 FQNEAQ. The CDR3 coding sequence is TGTGCCAGCAGCTTAGCTACACCAAGCTCCTACAATGAGCAGTTCTTC. It specifies CASSLATPSSYNEQFF.

The V call is TRBV27, the J call TRBJ1-1; the D gene is possibly TRBD1 (6 bases). CDR3 size: 17 residues. Germline CDR1 MNHEY, CDR2 SMNVEV (reference sequence). V was pared by 5 bases and J by 1 base, with 20 bases between. Here the CDR3 DNA reads TGTGCCAGCAGTCCTCTAAAATTGGGACAATGGAACACTGAAGCTTTCTTT. This encodes CASSPLKLGQWNTEAFF.

The rearrangement uses TRBV5-4 and TRBJ2-5, with TRBD2 as a possible D gene (7 bases). This CDR3 spans 18 amino acids. Trimming removed 0 bases from V and 1 base from J, with 19 bases in between. Per the germline V gene, CDR1 is SGHNT and CDR2 is YYREEE (reference sequence). CDR3 amino acids: CASSLAVGGARGQETQYF. In nucleotides, the CDR3 is TGTGCCAGCAGCTTGGCAGTGGGGGGGGCGAGAGGCCAAGAGACCCAGTACTTC.

CDR3 protein: CSVEDRSAGANVLTF. The CDR3 DNA is TGCAGCGTTGAAGATCGGTCTGCCGGGGCCAACGTCCTGACTTTC. This chain uses TRBV29-1 with TRBJ2-6; D is ambiguous. The CDR3 is 15 amino acids. Trimming removed 0 bases from V and 4 bases from J, with 10 bases in between. Germline loops: CDR1 SQVTM, CDR2 ANQGSEA. Full variable domain (outside the CDR3, taken from reference TRBV29-1 and TRBJ2-6): SAVISQKPSRDICQRGTSLTIQCQVDSQVTMMFWYRQQPGQSLTLIATANQGSEATYESGFVIDKFPISRPNLTFSTLTVSNMSPEDSSIYLCSVEDRSAGANVLTFGAGSRLTVL.

The genes are TRBV19 and TRBJ1-1, with D uncertain. Trimming pared 6 bases from V and 0 bases from J, leaving 8 bases between. Germline CDR1 and CDR2: LNHDA and SQIVND (reference sequence). This CDR3 has 13 amino acids. CDR3 region: CASSGSMNTEAFF. The CDR3 DNA follows: TGTGCCAGTAGCGGCAGTATGAACACTGAAGCTTTCTTT.